Sequencing of this T cell receptor beta chain was carried out in a study of blood T cell repertoires in COVID-19. About the study: COVID-19 samples collected from the United States, Italy and Spain covered acute and convalescent phases. The cDNA or gDNA used as material had been derived from T cells, B-cell-depleted T cells, or PBMCs.

Method: immunoSEQ multiplex PCR; TCRdb's copy keeps in-frame clones and lacks some. This sample has about 110,000 clones, with approximately 90% found just once. The receptor was isolated from a human donor in a cohort sampled during active COVID-19. The material sequenced was peripheral blood.

DNA for the CDR3: TGTGCCAGCAGCCAAGGCCGTTCCGGTAGCGGGGGGATTGGCTCTGGGGCCAACGTCCTGACTTTC. As protein: CASSQGRSGSGGIGSGANVLTF. The genes are TRBV4-2 and TRBJ2-6, with 10 bases that match TRBD2. V was pared by 1 base and J by 0 bases, with 15 bases of the junction left unmatched. The CDR3 runs 22 residues. Germline CDR1 reads LGHNA; CDR2 reads YNFKEQ.